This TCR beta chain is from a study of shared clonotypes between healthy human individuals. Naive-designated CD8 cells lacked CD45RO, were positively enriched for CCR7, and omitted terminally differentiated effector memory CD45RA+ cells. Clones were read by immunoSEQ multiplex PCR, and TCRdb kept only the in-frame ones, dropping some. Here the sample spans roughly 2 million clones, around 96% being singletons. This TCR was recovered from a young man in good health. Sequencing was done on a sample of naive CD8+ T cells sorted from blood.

The CDR3 region is CASSLGLAGETGELFF. In nucleotides, the CDR3 is TGTGCCAGCAGTTTGGGACTAGCGGGGGAAACCGGGGAGCTGTTTTTT. V usage is TRBV6-6 and J usage is TRBJ2-2; TRBD2 agrees at 14 bases. With V trimmed by 4 bases and J by 5 bases, 3 bases remained unmatched. The germline CDR1 and CDR2 sequences are MNHNY and SVGAGI (reference sequence). The CDR3 has 16 amino acids.